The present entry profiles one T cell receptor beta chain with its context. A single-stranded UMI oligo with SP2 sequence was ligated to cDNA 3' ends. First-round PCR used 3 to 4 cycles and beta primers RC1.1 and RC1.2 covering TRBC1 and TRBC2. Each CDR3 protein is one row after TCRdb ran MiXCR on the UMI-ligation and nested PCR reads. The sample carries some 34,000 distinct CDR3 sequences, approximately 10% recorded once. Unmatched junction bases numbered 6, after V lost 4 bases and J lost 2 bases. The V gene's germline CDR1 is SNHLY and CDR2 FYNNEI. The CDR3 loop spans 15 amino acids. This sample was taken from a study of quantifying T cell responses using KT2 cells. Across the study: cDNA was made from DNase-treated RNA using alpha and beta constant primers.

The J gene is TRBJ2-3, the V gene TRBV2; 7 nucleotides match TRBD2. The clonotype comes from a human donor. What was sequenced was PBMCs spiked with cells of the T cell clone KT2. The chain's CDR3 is CASSGLAEYTDTQYF. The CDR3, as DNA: TGTGCCAGCAGTGGGCTAGCGGAATACACAGATACGCAGTATTTT.